This TCR beta chain was identified during a study of blood T cell repertoires in COVID-19. To note about this clone: This sample also contains other DNA sequences that code for the same CDR3.

Data came from immunoSEQ multiplex PCR; TCRdb stores just in-frame clones and leaves some out. Of more than 250,000 clones listed, more than 75% are singletons. Sequencing was carried out using peripheral blood. The receptor comes from a man over 45 with active or convalescent COVID-19.

The CDR3 sequence: CASSGTGDTEAFF. The CDR3 DNA reads as TGTGCCAGCTCCGGGACAGGGGACACTGAAGCTTTCTTT. The genes are TRBV18 and TRBJ1-1, with 10 bases identical to TRBD1. With 6 bases clipped from V and 3 bases from J, the junction kept 1 base outside the gene matches. The CDR3 runs 13 residues. Germline V lookup: CDR1 KGHSH, CDR2 LQKENI.